This TCR beta chain appears in the sequencing data of a study of response to subunit inactivated influenza vaccine. Findings and limits, study-wide: T cells newly recruited by each seasonal influenza vaccination are few, the authors suggested.

One entry per CDR3 protein results from TCRdb running MiXCR on the RT-PCR reads. The table records roughly 630,000 distinct CDR3 sequences, around 15% of them present only once. On this clonotype: Its antigen is undetermined.

The germline CDR1 and CDR2 sequences are SGHAT and FQDESV (reference sequence). V lost 5 bases and J lost 8, with 15 bases in between. The CDR3 runs to 13 residues. The chain uses TRBV11-1 and TRBJ1-2; maybe TRBD1 (5 bases). This sample comprised PBMCs from blood, obtained 14 to 15 days before vaccination. The receptor was derived from a man aged 45-60 years who received an inactivated influenza vaccine. The CDR3 nucleotides read TGTGCCAGCAGCCACCCTTCGGGGGTGGGCTACACCTTC. It translates to CASSHPSGVGYTF.